The clone carrying this TCR beta chain appeared a single time. Original processing notes: Reference gene primer amplification yielded estimated nucleated cell counts. Assay used: immunoSEQ multiplex PCR; TCRdb lists only in-frame clones, some missing. V and J calls plus clone size are reproduced from that table; the DNA served to infer D and trimming. The repertoire includes 70,000 to 100,000 clones, approximately 82% of them detected once, and more than 5.5% sits in the top ten. The data belong to a study of blood T cell repertoires in COVID-19. Study as a whole: COVID-19 samples collected from the United States, Italy and Spain covered acute and convalescent phases. Sources were T cells, B-cell-depleted T cells, or PBMCs; the material itself was cDNA or gDNA.

Unmatched junction bases numbered 10, after V lost 5 bases and J lost 2 bases. Germline CDR1 SGHTA, CDR2 FQGNSA. The CDR3 is 17 amino acids. This sequence originates from a man aged 45-65 years with active or convalescent COVID-19. The genes are TRBV7-2 and TRBJ2-1; 9 nucleotides line up with TRBD2. The sample was peripheral blood. This chain's CDR3 is CASSPPAGGGAYNEQFF. The CDR3, as DNA: TGTGCCAGCAGCCCTCCCGCGGGCGGGGGGGCCTACAATGAGCAGTTCTTC.